This T cell receptor beta chain emerged from a study of human T cells and chemical hapten exposure. Background on the study: Application of 0.01% DPC to the upper back was done by patch test, with a reading at 6 days.

MiXCR was run by TCRdb on the RACE reads, yielding one entry per CDR3 protein. The sample has about 52,000 distinct CDR3 sequences; roughly 10% are singletons. Time point denoted: pre-sensitization, week 0. Treatment reported: therapeutic diphenylcyclopropenone sensitization with weekly scalp DPC. Researchers extracted total RNA from unfractionated whole blood. Each donor was an alopecia patient between 18 and 70 years of age who qualified for DPC. Study-wide points: Sensitizing with DPC caused no change in TCRs above 1 in 1000 frequency. Compared to controls, expanded TCRs made significantly more large clusters of similar CDR3s.

Ten or more counts support this clonotype. The antigen is not known. This TCR came from a woman aged 30 to 39 with alopecia areata. Some clones in this sample may be carry-over from other donors' samples. The specimen was whole blood, collected in connection with sensitization to the hapten diphenylcyclopropenone (DPC).

DNA for the CDR3: TGCAGCGTTGTGCTGGGGGTGAAAGGCAATGAGCAGTTCTTC. Its protein product is CSVVLGVKGNEQFF. The chain uses TRBV29-1 and TRBJ2-1; perhaps D is TRBD1 or TRBD2 (5 bases each). Trimming removed 4 bases from V and 6 bases from J, with 16 bases in between. CDR1 is SQVTM and CDR2 is ANQGSEA in the germline V gene. This CDR3 comprises 14 residues.